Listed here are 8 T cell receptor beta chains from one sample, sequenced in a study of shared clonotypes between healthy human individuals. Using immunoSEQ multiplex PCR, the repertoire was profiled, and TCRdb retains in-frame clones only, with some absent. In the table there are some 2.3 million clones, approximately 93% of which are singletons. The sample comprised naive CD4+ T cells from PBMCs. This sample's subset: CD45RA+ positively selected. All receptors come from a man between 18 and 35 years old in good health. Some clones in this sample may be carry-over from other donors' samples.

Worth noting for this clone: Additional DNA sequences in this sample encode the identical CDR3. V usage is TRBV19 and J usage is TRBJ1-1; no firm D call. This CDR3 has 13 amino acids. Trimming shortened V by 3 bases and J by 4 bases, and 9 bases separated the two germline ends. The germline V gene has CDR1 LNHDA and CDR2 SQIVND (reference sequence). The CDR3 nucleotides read TGTGCCAGTAGTATTCGAGGCAGCACTGAAGCTTTCTTT. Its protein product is CASSIRGSTEAFF.

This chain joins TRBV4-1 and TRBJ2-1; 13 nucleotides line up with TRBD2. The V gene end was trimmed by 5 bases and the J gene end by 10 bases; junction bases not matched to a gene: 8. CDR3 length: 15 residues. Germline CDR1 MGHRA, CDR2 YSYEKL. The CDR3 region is CASSRLAGGFSEQFF. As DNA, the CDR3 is TGCGCCAGCAGCAGACTAGCGGGAGGATTTAGCGAGCAGTTCTTC.

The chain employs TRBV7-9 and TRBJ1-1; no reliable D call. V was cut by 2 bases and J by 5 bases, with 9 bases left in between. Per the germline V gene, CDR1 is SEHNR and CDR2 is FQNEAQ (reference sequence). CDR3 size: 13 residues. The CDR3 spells CASSLNEGTEAFF. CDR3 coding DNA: TGTGCCAGCAGCTTAAACGAAGGGACTGAAGCTTTCTTT.

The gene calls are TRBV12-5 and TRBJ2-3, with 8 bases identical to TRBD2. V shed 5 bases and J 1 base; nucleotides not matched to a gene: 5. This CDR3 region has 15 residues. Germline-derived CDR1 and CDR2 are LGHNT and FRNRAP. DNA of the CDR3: TGTGCTAGTGGTCGCGGGACTAGGGGCACAGATACGCAGTATTTT. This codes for CASGRGTRGTDTQYF.

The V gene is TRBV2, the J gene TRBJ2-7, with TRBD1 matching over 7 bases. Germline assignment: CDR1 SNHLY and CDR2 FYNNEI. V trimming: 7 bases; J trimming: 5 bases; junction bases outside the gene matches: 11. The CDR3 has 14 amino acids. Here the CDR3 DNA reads TGTGCCAGCATTGGGCAGGGGGTGATCAACGAGCAGTACTTC. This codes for CASIGQGVINEQYF.

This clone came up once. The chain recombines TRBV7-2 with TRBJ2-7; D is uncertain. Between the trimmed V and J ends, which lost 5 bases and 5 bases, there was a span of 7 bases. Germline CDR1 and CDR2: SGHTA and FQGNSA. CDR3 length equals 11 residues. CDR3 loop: CASSQQHEQYF. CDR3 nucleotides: TGTGCCAGCAGCCAACAACACGAGCAGTACTTC.

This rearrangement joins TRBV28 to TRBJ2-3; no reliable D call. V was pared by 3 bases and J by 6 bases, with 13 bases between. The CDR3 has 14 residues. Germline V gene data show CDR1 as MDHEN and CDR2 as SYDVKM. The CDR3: CASSLSPPWDTQYF. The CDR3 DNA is TGTGCCAGCAGTTTGTCCCCTCCTTGGGATACGCAGTATTTT. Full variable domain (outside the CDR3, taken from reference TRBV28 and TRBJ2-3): DVKVTQSSRYLVKRTGEKVFLECVQDMDHENMFWYRQDPGLGLRLIYFSYDVKMKEKGDIPEGYSVSREKKERFSLILESASTNQTSMYLCASSLSPPWDTQYFGPGTRLTVL.

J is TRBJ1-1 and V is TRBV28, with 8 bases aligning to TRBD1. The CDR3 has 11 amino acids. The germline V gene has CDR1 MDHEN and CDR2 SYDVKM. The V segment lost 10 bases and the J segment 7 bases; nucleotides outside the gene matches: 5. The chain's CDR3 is CATAQGGEAFF. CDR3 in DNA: TGTGCCACCGCACAGGGGGGTGAAGCTTTCTTT.